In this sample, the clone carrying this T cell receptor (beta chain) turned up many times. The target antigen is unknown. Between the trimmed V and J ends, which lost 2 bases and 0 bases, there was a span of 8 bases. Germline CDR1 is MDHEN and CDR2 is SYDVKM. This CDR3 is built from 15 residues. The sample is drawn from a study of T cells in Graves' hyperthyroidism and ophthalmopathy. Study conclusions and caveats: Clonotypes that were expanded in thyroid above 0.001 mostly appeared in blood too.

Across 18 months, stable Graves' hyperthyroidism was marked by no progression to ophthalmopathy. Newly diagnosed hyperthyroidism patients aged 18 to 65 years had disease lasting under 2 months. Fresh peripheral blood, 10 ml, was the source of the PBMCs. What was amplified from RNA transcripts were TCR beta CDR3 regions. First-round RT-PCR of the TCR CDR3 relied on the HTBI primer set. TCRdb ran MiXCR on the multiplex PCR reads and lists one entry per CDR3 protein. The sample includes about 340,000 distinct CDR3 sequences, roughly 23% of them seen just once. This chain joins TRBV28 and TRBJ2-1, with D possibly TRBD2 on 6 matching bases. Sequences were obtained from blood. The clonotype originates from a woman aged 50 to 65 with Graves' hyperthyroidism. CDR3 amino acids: CASSLRRGSYNEQFF. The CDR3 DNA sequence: TGTGCCAGCAGTTTACGGAGGGGCTCCTACAATGAGCAGTTCTTC. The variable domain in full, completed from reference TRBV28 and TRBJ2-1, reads DVKVTQSSRYLVKRTGEKVFLECVQDMDHENMFWYRQDPGLGLRLIYFSYDVKMKEKGDIPEGYSVSREKKERFSLILESASTNQTSMYLCASSLRRGSYNEQFFGPGTRLTVL.